The 6 T cell receptor beta chains reported below all come from one sample, sequenced in a study of blood T cell repertoires in COVID-19. Some clones are missing from TCRdb's copy, which holds only in-frame ones; the method was immunoSEQ multiplex PCR. There are over 400,000 clones in the sample; about 89% occur only once, and 7.5% to 9.5% lies in the top ten. Input material: peripheral blood. Receptors were obtained from a woman between 50 and 59 years old with COVID-19, enrolled during active disease.

This clone was picked up one time. The chain combines TRBV4-2 with TRBJ2-7; 9 bases match TRBD1. Germline V CDR1 and CDR2: LGHNA, YNFKEQ. Trimming cost V 4 bases and J 0 bases; bases outside gene matches: 4. This CDR3 has 15 residues. The CDR3 coding sequence is TGTGCCAGCAGCCCAGGGACAGGGTCCTCCTACGAGCAGTACTTC. This codes for CASSPGTGSSYEQYF.

This chain joins TRBV12-5 and TRBJ1-2; D perhaps matches TRBD1 (5 bases). Germline CDR1 and CDR2: LGHNT and FRNRAP. Between the trimmed V and J ends, which lost 5 bases and 2 bases, there was a span of 12 bases. The CDR3 length is 14 residues. The DNA of the CDR3 is TGTGCTAGTGGTCCCAAAGGGGCAAACTATGGCTACACCTTC. Its translation: CASGPKGANYGYTF.

This CDR3 is CASSQDSPGGIGNTIYF. The CDR3 region has the DNA TGTGCCAGCAGCCAAGACAGTCCAGGGGGAATTGGAAACACCATATATTTT. The rearrangement joins TRBV3-1 (or the pseudogene TRBV3-2) to TRBJ1-3, with 7 bases aligning to TRBD1. Germline loops: CDR1 LGHDT, CDR2 YNNKEL (reference sequence). Trimming removed 0 bases from V and 3 bases from J; junction bases left unmatched: 8. The CDR3 sequence is 17 residues long.

The chain carries TRBV4-2 and TRBJ1-1, with D perhaps TRBD1 (5 bases). Germline CDR1 LGHNA, CDR2 YNFKEQ. V shed 1 base and J shed 6 bases, with 15 bases lying between them. CDR3 length equals 15 residues. CDR3 in DNA: TGTGCCAGCAGCCAAGTAGATAAAGACAGCGCTGAAGCTTTCTTT. Protein product: CASSQVDKDSAEAFF.

The V gene is TRBV11-2, the J gene TRBJ1-2; D call uncertain. Germline V gene data show CDR1 as SGHAT and CDR2 as FQNNGV. Trimming shortened V by 5 bases and J by 4 bases, and 8 bases separated the two germline ends. The CDR3 runs to 12 residues. As DNA, the CDR3 is TGTGCCAGCAGCCCTTGGGCCTATGGCTACACCTTC. Protein product: CASSPWAYGYTF.

The J gene is TRBJ1-2, the V gene TRBV27, with D maybe TRBD1 (5 bases). Germline V gene lookup returns CDR1 MNHEY and CDR2 SMNVEV (reference sequence). The CDR3 has 13 residues. Deletions cut 1 base from V and 8 bases from J, with 11 bases between. The CDR3 here is CASSLLGVVGYTF. For the CDR3, the DNA is TGTGCCAGCAGTTTATTAGGGGTCGTAGGCTACACCTTC.